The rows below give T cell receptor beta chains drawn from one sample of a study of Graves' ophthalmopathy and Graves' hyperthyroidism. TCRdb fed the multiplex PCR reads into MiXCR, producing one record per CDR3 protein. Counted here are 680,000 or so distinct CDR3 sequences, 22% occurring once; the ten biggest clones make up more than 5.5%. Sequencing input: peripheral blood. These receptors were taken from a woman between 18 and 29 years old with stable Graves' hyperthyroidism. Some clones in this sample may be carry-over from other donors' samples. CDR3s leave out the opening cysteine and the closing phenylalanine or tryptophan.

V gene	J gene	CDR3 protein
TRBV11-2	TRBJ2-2	ASSLLPRTGGTGELF
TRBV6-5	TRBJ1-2	ASSYGGQRYT
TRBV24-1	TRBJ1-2	ATSAGANYGYT
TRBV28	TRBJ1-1	ASSQPSVGNTEAF
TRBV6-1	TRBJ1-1	ASSHTVDTEAF
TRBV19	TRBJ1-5	ASSNDPGGNQPQH
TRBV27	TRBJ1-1	ASSPSGEGDTEAF
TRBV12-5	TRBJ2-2	ASGSRKGGASTGELF
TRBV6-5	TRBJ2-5	ASSYSGTGGQETQY
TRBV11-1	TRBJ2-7	ASSLSGGESSYEQY
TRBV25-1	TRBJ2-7	ASSEGGGKGRGEQY
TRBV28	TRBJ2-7	ASSSRTGMGGEQY
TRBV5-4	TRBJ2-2	ASSLAWGRVSSGELF
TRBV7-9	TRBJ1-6	ASSLAVGESPLH
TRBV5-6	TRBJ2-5	ASSLTGGQTQY
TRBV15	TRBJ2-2	ATGHRGLTGELF